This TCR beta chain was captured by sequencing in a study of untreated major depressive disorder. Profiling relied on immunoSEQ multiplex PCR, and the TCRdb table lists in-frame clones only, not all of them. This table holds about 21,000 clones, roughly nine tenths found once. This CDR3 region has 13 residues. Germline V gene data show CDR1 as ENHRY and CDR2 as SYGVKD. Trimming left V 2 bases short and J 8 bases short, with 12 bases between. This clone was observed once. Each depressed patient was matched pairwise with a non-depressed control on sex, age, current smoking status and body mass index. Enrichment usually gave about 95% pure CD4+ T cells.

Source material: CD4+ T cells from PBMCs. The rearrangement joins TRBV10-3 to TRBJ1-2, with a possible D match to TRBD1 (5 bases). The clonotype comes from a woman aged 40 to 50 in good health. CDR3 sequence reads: CAISEEGVRGYTF. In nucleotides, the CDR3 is TGTGCCATCAGTGAGGAAGGGGTAAGAGGCTACACCTTC.